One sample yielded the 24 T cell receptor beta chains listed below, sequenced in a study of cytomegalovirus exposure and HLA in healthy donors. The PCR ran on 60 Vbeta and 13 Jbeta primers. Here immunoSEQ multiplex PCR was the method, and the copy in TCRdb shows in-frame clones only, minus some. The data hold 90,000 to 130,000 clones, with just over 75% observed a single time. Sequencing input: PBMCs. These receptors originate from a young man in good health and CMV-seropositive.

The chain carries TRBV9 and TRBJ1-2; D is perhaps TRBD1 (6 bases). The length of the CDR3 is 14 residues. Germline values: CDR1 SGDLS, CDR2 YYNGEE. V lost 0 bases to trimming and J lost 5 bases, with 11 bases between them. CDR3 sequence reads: CASSVGKGGYGYTF. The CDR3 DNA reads TGTGCCAGCAGCGTAGGAAAGGGGGGGTATGGCTACACCTTC.

CDR3 in amino acids: CSVEGQYTDTQYF. The CDR3 nucleotides are TGCAGCGTTGAGGGACAGTACACAGATACGCAGTATTTT. This chain links TRBV29-1 with TRBJ2-3, with TRBD1 matching 7 bases. The CDR3 length is 13 residues. After removal of 3 bases from V and 2 bases from J, the junction contained 2 bases not matched to a gene. Germline V gene sequence: CDR1 SQVTM, CDR2 ANQGSEA.

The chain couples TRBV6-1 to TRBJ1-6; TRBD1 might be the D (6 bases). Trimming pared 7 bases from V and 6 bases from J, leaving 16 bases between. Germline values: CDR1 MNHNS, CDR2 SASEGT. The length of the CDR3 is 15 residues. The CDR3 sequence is CASTTSQGSNSPLHF. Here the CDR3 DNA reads TGTGCCAGCACAACGAGCCAGGGGAGTAATTCACCCCTCCACTTT.

The CDR3 DNA reads as TGTGCCAGCAGCTTAACGGGACAGGGGGATCAGCCCCAGCATTTT. The encoded protein is CASSLTGQGDQPQHF. The gene calls are TRBV7-9 and TRBJ1-5; the match to TRBD1 covers 11 bases. The CDR3 is 15 residues long. J lost 5 bases, V lost 2 bases, and 2 bases had no gene match. From germline, CDR1 is SEHNR and CDR2 FQNEAQ (reference sequence).

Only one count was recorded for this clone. This chain's CDR3 is CAWSVPIPDRDEKLFF. DNA of the CDR3: TGTGCCTGGAGTGTACCAATCCCGGACAGGGATGAAAAACTGTTTTTT. The chain joins TRBV30 to TRBJ1-4; TRBD1 matches 8 bases. Germline V CDR1 and CDR2: GTSNPN, SVGIG (reference sequence). Trimming cost V 0 bases and J 6 bases; bases outside gene matches: 9. The CDR3 extends over 16 amino acids.

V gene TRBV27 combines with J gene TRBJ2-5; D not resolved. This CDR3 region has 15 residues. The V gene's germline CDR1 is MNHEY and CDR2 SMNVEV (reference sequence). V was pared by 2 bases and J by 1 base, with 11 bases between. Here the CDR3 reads CASSLRWAAQETQYF. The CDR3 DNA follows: TGTGCCAGCAGTTTAAGGTGGGCCGCCCAAGAGACCCAGTACTTC.

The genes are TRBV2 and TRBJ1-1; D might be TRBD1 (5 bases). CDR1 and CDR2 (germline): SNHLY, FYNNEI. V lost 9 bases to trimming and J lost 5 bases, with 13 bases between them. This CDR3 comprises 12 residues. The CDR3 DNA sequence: TGTGCCAGGACCCGGGGGGAAACTGAAGCTTTCTTT. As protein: CARTRGETEAFF. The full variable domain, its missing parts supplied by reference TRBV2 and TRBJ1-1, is EPEVTQTPSHQVTQMGQEVILRCVPISNHLYFYWYRQILGQKVEFLVSFYNNEISEKSEIFDDQFSVERPDGSNFTLKIRSTKLEDSAMYFCARTRGETEAFFGQGTRLTVV.

The DNA for the CDR3 is TGTGCCAGCAGGCCAGGGATAACCTACGAGCAGTACTTC. Its protein product is CASRPGITYEQYF. The chain uses TRBV6-1 and TRBJ2-7; TRBD1 is a possible D gene (5 bases). The germline V gene encodes CDR1 MNHNS and CDR2 SASEGT. This CDR3 is built from 13 residues. V gave up 6 bases and J gave up 2 bases, with 11 bases separating them.

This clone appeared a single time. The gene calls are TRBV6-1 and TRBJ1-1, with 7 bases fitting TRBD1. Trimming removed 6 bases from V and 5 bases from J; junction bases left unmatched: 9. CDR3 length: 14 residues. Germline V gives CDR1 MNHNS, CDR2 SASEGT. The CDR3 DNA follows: TGTGCCAGCAGAGTAAACAGGGGTTTGACTGAAGCTTTCTTT. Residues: CASRVNRGLTEAFF.

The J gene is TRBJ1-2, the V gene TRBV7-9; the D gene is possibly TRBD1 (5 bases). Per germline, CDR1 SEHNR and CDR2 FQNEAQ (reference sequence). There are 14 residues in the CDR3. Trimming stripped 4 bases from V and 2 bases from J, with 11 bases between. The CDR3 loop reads CASSSPRANYGYTF. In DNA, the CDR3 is TGTGCCAGCAGCTCACCCAGGGCGAACTATGGCTACACCTTC.

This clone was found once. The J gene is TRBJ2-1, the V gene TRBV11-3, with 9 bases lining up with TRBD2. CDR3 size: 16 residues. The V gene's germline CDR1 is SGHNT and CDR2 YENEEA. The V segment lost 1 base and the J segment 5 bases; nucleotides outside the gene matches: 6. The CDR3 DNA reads TGTGCCAGCAGCTTAGTAGGGTCTAGCGGGGACAATGAGCAGTTCTTC. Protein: CASSLVGSSGDNEQFF.

CDR3 protein: CAWSSSEKLFF. The CDR3 DNA reads as TGTGCCTGGAGTTCGTCTGAAAAACTGTTTTTT. The chain employs TRBV30 and TRBJ1-4; D is uncertain. Germline CDR1 reads GTSNPN; CDR2 reads SVGIG (reference sequence). Trimming took off 2 bases at V and 7 bases at J, with 5 bases between the two ends. The CDR3 is 11 amino acids.

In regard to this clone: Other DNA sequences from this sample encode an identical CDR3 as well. CDR3 region: CASSLTGGRETQYF. In nucleotides, the CDR3 is TGTGCCAGCAGTTTGACGGGGGGCCGAGAGACCCAGTACTTC. The genes are TRBV28 and TRBJ2-5; maybe TRBD2 (7 bases). The CDR3 extends over 14 amino acids. Trimming pared 3 bases from V and 4 bases from J, leaving 12 bases between. Germline CDR1 reads MDHEN; CDR2 reads SYDVKM.

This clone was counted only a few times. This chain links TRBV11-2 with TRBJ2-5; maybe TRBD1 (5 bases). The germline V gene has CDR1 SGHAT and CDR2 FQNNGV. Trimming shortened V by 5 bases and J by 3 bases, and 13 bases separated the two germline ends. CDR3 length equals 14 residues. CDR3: CASSLQVNEETQYF. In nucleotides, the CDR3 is TGTGCCAGCAGCCTACAGGTTAATGAAGAGACCCAGTACTTC.

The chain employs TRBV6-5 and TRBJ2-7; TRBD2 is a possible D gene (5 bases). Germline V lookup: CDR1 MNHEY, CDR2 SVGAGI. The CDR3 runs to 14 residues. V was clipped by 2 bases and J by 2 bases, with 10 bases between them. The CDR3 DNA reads TGTGCCAGCAGTTACGGCGGGTATACCTACGAGCAGTACTTC. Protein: CASSYGGYTYEQYF.

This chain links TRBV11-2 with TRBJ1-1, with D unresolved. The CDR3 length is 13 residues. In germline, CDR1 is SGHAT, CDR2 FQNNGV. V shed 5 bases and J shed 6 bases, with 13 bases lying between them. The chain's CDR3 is CASSQTPRAEAFF. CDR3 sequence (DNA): TGTGCCAGCAGCCAAACCCCGAGGGCTGAAGCTTTCTTT.

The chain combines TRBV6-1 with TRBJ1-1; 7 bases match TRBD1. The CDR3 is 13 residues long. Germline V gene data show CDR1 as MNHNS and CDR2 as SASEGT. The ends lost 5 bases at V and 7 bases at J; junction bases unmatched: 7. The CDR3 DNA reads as TGTGCCAGCAGTCAAGACAGGGAGGGTGAAGCTTTCTTT. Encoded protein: CASSQDREGEAFF.

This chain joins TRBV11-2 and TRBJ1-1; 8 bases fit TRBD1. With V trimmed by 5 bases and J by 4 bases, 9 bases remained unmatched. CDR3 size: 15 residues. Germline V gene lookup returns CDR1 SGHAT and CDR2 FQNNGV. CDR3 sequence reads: CASSVTGGRVTEAFF. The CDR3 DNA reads TGTGCCAGCAGCGTAACAGGGGGGAGAGTCACTGAAGCTTTCTTT.

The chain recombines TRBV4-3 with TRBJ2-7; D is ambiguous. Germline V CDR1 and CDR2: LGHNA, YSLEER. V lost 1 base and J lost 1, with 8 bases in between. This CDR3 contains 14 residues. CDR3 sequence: CASSQVDGSYEQYF. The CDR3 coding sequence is TGCGCCAGCAGCCAAGTTGACGGGTCCTACGAGCAGTACTTC.

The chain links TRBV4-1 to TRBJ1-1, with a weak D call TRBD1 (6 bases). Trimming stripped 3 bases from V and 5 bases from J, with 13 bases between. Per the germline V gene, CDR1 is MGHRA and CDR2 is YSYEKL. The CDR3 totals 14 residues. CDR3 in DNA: TGCGCCAGCAGCCACGCGACAGGTTTGACTGAAGCTTTCTTT. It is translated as CASSHATGLTEAFF.

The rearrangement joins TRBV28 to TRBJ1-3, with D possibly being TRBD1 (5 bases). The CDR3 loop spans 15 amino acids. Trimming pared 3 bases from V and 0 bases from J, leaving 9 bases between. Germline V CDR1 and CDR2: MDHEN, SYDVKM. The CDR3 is CASSFRGSSGNTIYF. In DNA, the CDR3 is TGTGCCAGCAGTTTTCGGGGGAGCTCTGGAAACACCATATATTTT.

CDR3 nucleotide sequence: TGTGCCAGCGCAAGGACAGACTCCTACAATGAGCAGTTCTTC. This sequence encodes CASARTDSYNEQFF. This chain uses TRBV7-9 with TRBJ2-1; D perhaps matches TRBD1 (6 bases). The CDR3 length is 14 residues. The V gene's germline CDR1 is SEHNR and CDR2 FQNEAQ (reference sequence). The V end lost 8 bases, the J end lost 0 bases, and 11 bases lay between the germline ends.

Here the CDR3 reads CASTRTGAAETQYF. CDR3 bases: TGTGCCAGCACCCGCACAGGGGCGGCAGAGACCCAGTACTTC. The gene calls are TRBV9 and TRBJ2-5; 7 nucleotides match TRBD1. The junction had 9 bases not matched to a gene; V was cut back by 6 bases and J by 4 bases. The CDR3 runs to 14 residues. Germline CDR1 reads SGDLS; CDR2 reads YYNGEE.

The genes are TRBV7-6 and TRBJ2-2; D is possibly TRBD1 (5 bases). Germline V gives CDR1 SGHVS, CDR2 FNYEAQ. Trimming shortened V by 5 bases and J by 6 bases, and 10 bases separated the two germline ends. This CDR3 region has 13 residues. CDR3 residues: CASSPREAGELFF. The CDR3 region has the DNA TGTGCCAGCAGCCCCAGGGAAGCCGGGGAGCTGTTTTTT.